The present entry profiles one T cell receptor (beta chain) with its context. Its antigen is unidentified. These data belong to a study of blood T cells in healthy people across ages. With a J-beta primer mix and a sample-barcoded 5' primer, a second PCR ran 7 to 11 cycles. Using its own MiXCR run on the 5' RACE reads, TCRdb lists one record per CDR3 protein. Here the sample spans 1.5 million to 1.8 million distinct CDR3 sequences, approximately 39% being singletons. CDR3 length: 15 amino acids. Per the germline V gene, CDR1 is MNHNY and CDR2 is SVGAGI (reference sequence). V was pared by 0 bases and J by 6 bases, with 14 bases between. Broader study findings: Observed TCR beta diversity per million T cells went down as age went up. This fall followed a roughly linear course with age.

The V and J genes are TRBV6-6 and TRBJ1-2; weak D call: TRBD1 (6 bases). This clonotype originated in a woman in her late teens or twenties in good health. Source material: blood. CDR3 region: CASSYSRVRGNGYTF. For the CDR3, the DNA is TGTGCCAGCAGTTACTCGAGGGTCAGGGGCAATGGCTACACCTTC.